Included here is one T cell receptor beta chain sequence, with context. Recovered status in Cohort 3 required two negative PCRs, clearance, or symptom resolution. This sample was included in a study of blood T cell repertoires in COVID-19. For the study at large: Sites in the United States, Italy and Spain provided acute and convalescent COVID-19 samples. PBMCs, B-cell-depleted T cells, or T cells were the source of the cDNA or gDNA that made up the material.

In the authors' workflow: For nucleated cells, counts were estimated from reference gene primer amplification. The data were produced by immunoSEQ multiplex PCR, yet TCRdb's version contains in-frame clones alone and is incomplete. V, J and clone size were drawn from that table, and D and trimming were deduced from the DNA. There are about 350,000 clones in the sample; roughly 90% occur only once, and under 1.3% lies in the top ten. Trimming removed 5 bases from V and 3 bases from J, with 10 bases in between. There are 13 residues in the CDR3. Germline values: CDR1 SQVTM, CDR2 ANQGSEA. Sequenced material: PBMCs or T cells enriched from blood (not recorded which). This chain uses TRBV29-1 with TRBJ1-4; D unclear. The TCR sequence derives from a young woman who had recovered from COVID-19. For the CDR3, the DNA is TGCAGCGTTTCCCAGGCGCCTAATGAAAAACTGTTTTTT. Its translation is CSVSQAPNEKLFF.